The entry below gives a single TCR beta chain sequence along with its context. Its matching antigen is unknown. The CDR3 is 16 amino acids. Germline loops: CDR1 DFQATT, CDR2 SNEGSKA (reference sequence). This specimen comes from a study of CD8 T cells in Susac syndrome. Whole-study results and caveats: Acknowledgment was made by the study that its TCR sequencing and HLA analysis involved a relatively small number of individuals.

Random hexamers were used to reverse transcribe an amount of about 0.45 to 1 ug RNA. The immunoSEQ assay covered 54 Vbeta and 13 Jbeta segments for CDR3. One entry per CDR3 protein results from TCRdb running MiXCR on the immunoSEQ multiplex PCR reads. The table records about 110,000 distinct CDR3 sequences, approximately 96% of them present only once. In blood CD8+ and CD4+ T cells, TCR beta underwent sequencing. The clonotype originates from a human donor in good health. The source material was CD4+ T cells from PBMCs. V usage is TRBV20-1 and J usage is TRBJ2-4; TRBD2 is a possible D gene (5 bases). As DNA, the CDR3 is TGCAGCGCGGACCTCCCCTCACCGGGGGCCAAAAACATTCAGTACTTC. It is translated as CSADLPSPGAKNIQYF.